The 5 T cell receptor beta chains given below trace back to one sample, sequenced in a study of T cell responses to AZD1222 COVID-19 vaccine. Using immunoSEQ multiplex PCR, the repertoire was profiled, and TCRdb retains in-frame clones only, with some absent. The sample has some 91,000 clones, 90% to 95% seen once. Source: peripheral blood, taken on day 0 of AZD1222 vaccination. These receptors all come from an adult in good health.

The rearrangement uses TRBV7-9 and TRBJ2-1; 7 positions match TRBD2. The CDR3 loop spans 17 amino acids. Trimming removed 5 bases from V and 6 bases from J; junction bases left unmatched: 16. The germline V gene has CDR1 SEHNR and CDR2 FQNEAQ (reference sequence). Written as DNA, the CDR3 is TGTGCCAGCAGCCCAAAAAGAGGGACTACCCTTTTCAATGAGCAGTTCTTC. Protein: CASSPKRGTTLFNEQFF.

The chain combines TRBV19 with TRBJ1-4, with D possibly TRBD1 on 6 matching bases. This CDR3 region has 15 residues. From germline, CDR1 is LNHDA and CDR2 SQIVND (reference sequence). Trimming cost V 1 base and J 8 bases, with 14 bases left between them. CDR3 region: CASSIVSRGREKLFF. The CDR3, as DNA: TGTGCCAGTAGTATAGTATCCAGGGGAAGAGAAAAACTGTTTTTT.

This rearrangement joins TRBV7-3 to TRBJ2-1; the match to TRBD2 covers 10 bases. Germline V CDR1 and CDR2: SGHTA, FQGTGA. There are 14 residues in the CDR3. V dropped 5 bases and J dropped 7; count of bases not matched to a gene: 5. CDR3 protein: CASSLSSGRNEQFF. The CDR3 DNA sequence: TGTGCCAGCAGCCTGTCTAGCGGGAGAAATGAGCAGTTCTTC.

The V gene is TRBV4-1, the J gene TRBJ1-1; D call uncertain. V gave up 2 bases and J gave up 4 bases, with 17 bases separating them. The CDR3 runs to 16 residues. Per germline, CDR1 MGHRA and CDR2 YSYEKL. The CDR3 region is CASSQLDVGRPTEAFF. CDR3 sequence (DNA): TGCGCCAGCAGCCAACTAGATGTCGGGAGGCCCACTGAAGCTTTCTTT.

This rearrangement joins TRBV5-1 to TRBJ2-6, with D tentatively TRBD1 (6 bases). The V and J ends lost 4 bases and 0 bases respectively, with 14 bases between them. The CDR3 covers 17 residues. CDR1 and CDR2 from the germline V gene are SGHRS and YFSETQ. CDR3 DNA sequence: TGCGCCAGCAGCACAGGACAGCCCAGCTCTGGGGCCAACGTCCTGACTTTC. Amino acid sequence: CASSTGQPSSGANVLTF.